What follows describes a single T cell receptor (beta chain). The antigen is not known. An end of the junction differs from the germline gene, which may be a read error. This record comes from a study of identical twins. The CDR3 consists of 15 residues. The germline V gene has CDR1 LGHNA and CDR2 YNFKEQ. Addition of a universal primer site occurred through template switching, and cDNA carried unique molecular identifiers. TCRdb re-analysed the 5' RACE reads in MiXCR, keeping a single row per CDR3 protein. This table holds roughly 1,500,000 distinct CDR3 sequences, under 35% found once. Study-wide results and caveats: For out-of-frame beta sequences, excess twin sharing was weaker. Analyses of zero insertions could be partly confounded by invariant MAIT and iNKT cells.

Sequences were obtained from cord blood. The rearrangement joins TRBV4-2 to TRBJ2-1, with unresolved D. The sequence came from a newborn girl in good health. The CDR3 region is CASSQDQGSYNGQFF. As DNA, the CDR3 is TGTGCCAGCAGCCAAGACCAAGGGTCCTACAATGGGCAGTTCTTC.